The 17 T cell receptor beta chains in this list originate from one sample, sequenced in a study of human T cells and chemical hapten exposure. Indicated time point: pre-sensitization, week 0. Treatment given: therapeutic diphenylcyclopropenone sensitization with weekly scalp DPC. Someone pulled total RNA out of unfractionated whole blood. MiXCR, applied by TCRdb to the RACE reads, yields one record per CDR3 protein. The sample lists 33,000 or so distinct CDR3 sequences, 12% occurring once. The source material was whole blood, sampled in connection with sensitization to the hapten diphenylcyclopropenone (DPC). These receptors originate from a woman aged 40 to 55 with alopecia areata. Some clones in this sample may be carry-over from other donors' samples.

The sample holds many counts of this clonotype. A read error may produce the germline difference seen at one junction end. This chain uses TRBV3-1 with TRBJ1-3; 8 bases map to TRBD1. Germline loops: CDR1 LGHDT, CDR2 YNNKEL (reference sequence). The CDR3 covers 14 residues. CDR3 bases: TGTGCCAGCAGCTCGCAGGGGGCTGGAGACACCATATATTTT. As protein: CASSSQGAGDTIYF. The variable domain in full, with the rest retrieved from reference TRBV3-1 and TRBJ1-3, is DTAVSQTPKYLVTQMGNDKSIKCEQNLGHDTMYWYKQDSKKFLKIMFSYNNKELIINETVPNRFSPKSPDKAHLNLHINSLELGDSAVYFCASSSQGAGDTIYFGEGSWLTVV.

This clonotype was counted once. The CDR3 is CASSVLGHHDTQYF. The CDR3 nucleotides are TGTGCCAGCAGCGTCCTAGGGCACCATGATACGCAGTATTTT. The chain has TRBV9 and TRBJ2-3; unclear D gene. Germline V gene sequence: CDR1 SGDLS, CDR2 YYNGEE. This CDR3 has 14 amino acids. V lost 2 bases and J lost 6, with 13 bases in between.

This clonotype was found many times. The rearrangement uses TRBV27 and TRBJ1-6; 8 bases are a match to TRBD1. The CDR3 is 16 amino acids. Germline assignment: CDR1 MNHEY and CDR2 SMNVEV (reference sequence). V gave up 6 bases and J gave up 6 bases; unmatched junction bases: 10. The CDR3 DNA reads as TGTGCCAGCAGGTCGACAGGGGTTCTGGCTAATTCACCCCTCCACTTT. Its protein is CASRSTGVLANSPLHF.

Written as DNA, the CDR3 is TGTGCCAGCACCCCGACGGAAGCTAACTATGGCTACACCTTC. This translates into CASTPTEANYGYTF. The V gene is TRBV6-1, the J gene TRBJ1-2; D is uncertain. The V end lost 7 bases, the J end lost 0 bases, and 12 bases lay between the germline ends. The CDR3 is made up of 14 amino acids. The germline V gene has CDR1 MNHNS and CDR2 SASEGT.

The CDR3 spells CASSLAGARNTDTQYF. In nucleotides, the CDR3 is TGTGCCAGCAGTTTGGCAGGGGCGAGGAACACAGATACGCAGTATTTT. The rearrangement links TRBV28 to TRBJ2-3, with D possibly being TRBD1 (6 bases). Between the trimmed V and J ends, which lost 3 bases and 2 bases, there was a span of 15 bases. CDR3 length equals 16 residues. Germline V gives CDR1 MDHEN, CDR2 SYDVKM.

This clonotype came up many times. The V and J genes are TRBV5-1 and TRBJ2-7; possibly TRBD2 for D (5 bases). The germline V gene has CDR1 SGHRS and CDR2 YFSETQ. This CDR3 is built from 14 residues. V lost 2 bases, J lost 0 bases, and 9 bases lay in between. This CDR3 is CASSLEGFSYEQYF. DNA of the CDR3: TGCGCCAGCAGCTTAGAGGGTTTCTCCTACGAGCAGTACTTC.

This clonotype was seen at least ten times. The chain employs TRBV10-3 and TRBJ1-2; possible D gene TRBD1, 5 bases. The CDR3 spans 14 residues. Germline CDR1 reads ENHRY; CDR2 reads SYGVKD. V lost 7 bases to trimming and J lost 4 bases, with 16 bases between them. In DNA form, the CDR3 reads TGTGCCATCAACCCAGGGAAGACGGGCTATGGCTACACCTTC. Translated: CAINPGKTGYGYTF.

In its sample, this clonotype was seen many times. V and J are TRBV29-1 and TRBJ1-2; tentative D call: TRBD1 (5 bases). Germline V gene data show CDR1 as SQVTM and CDR2 as ANQGSEA. The germline V and J ends were trimmed by 7 bases and 4 bases, with 10 bases remaining between them. CDR3 length: 11 amino acids. Written as DNA, the CDR3 is TGCAGCGCTCTAGGGGCCTATGGCTACACCTTC. As protein: CSALGAYGYTF.

This clonotype was counted a few times. This CDR3 reads CASSAGVTYQETQYF. CDR3 coding DNA: TGTGCCAGCTCAGCGGGGGTTACGTACCAAGAGACCCAGTACTTC. The chain carries TRBV28 and TRBJ2-5; 8 bases line up with TRBD2. Germline lookup yields CDR1 MDHEN and CDR2 SYDVKM. V dropped 8 bases and J dropped 0; count of bases not matched to a gene: 8. The CDR3 extends over 15 amino acids.

This clonotype was counted at least ten times. The genes are TRBV9 and TRBJ2-5; D may be TRBD1 (5 bases). V lost 0 bases and J 5 bases, leaving 20 bases between the germline ends. The CDR3 length is 17 residues. Germline V gene data show CDR1 as SGDLS and CDR2 as YYNGEE. The CDR3 nucleotides are TGTGCCAGCAGCGTAGCTGTCAGCGACCCAAGACAGGAGACCCAGTACTTC. This codes for CASSVAVSDPRQETQYF.

This clonotype was counted a few times. This chain links TRBV28 with TRBJ1-2; D call uncertain. The V end was cut by 4 bases, the J end by 5 bases, with 11 bases between. The CDR3 has 13 residues. CDR1 is MDHEN, CDR2 SYDVKM, per germline. The CDR3 loop is CASSSRNRYGYTF. The CDR3 region has the DNA TGTGCCAGCAGTTCCCGGAACCGATATGGCTACACCTTC.

The V gene is TRBV9, the J gene TRBJ1-2; 8 nucleotides match TRBD1. The CDR3 extends over 15 amino acids. V was pared by 3 bases and J by 4 bases, with 8 bases of the junction left unmatched. CDR1 is SGDLS and CDR2 is YYNGEE in the germline V gene. The CDR3, as DNA: TGTGCCAGCAGCGCAGGGGGCGCGAGGGCCTATGGCTACACCTTC. Its protein is CASSAGGARAYGYTF.

This rearrangement joins TRBV7-2 to TRBJ1-2, with D perhaps TRBD1 (6 bases). Germline CDR1 reads SGHTA; CDR2 reads FQGNSA. This CDR3 is 16 amino acids long. The V and J ends lost 1 base and 2 bases respectively, with 14 bases between them. The CDR3 DNA reads TGTGCCAGCAGCTTAGTAGGGGGTAGGGCGAACTATGGCTACACCTTC. This sequence encodes CASSLVGGRANYGYTF.

This clonotype was counted ten times or more. V usage is TRBV7-9 and J usage is TRBJ2-5; perhaps D is TRBD1 or TRBD2 (5 bases each). The germline V gene encodes CDR1 SEHNR and CDR2 FQNEAQ (reference sequence). The CDR3 consists of 17 residues. The V end lost 2 bases, the J end lost 4 bases, and 20 bases lay between the germline ends. CDR3 region: CASSLTLPGPSGETQYF. As DNA, the CDR3 is TGTGCCAGCAGCTTAACCCTCCCGGGACCCTCGGGAGAGACCCAGTACTTC. The variable domain in full, completed from reference TRBV7-9 and TRBJ2-5, reads DTGVSQNPRHKITKRGQNVTFRCDPISEHNRLYWYRQTLGQGPEFLTYFQNEAQLEKSRLLSDRFSAERPKGSFSTLEIQRTEQGDSAMYLCASSLTLPGPSGETQYFGPGTRLLVL.

This clonotype was picked up many times. V is TRBV27 and J is TRBJ2-7; TRBD1 might be the D (6 bases). In germline, CDR1 is MNHEY, CDR2 SMNVEV (reference sequence). The V gene lost 7 bases and the J gene lost 6 bases, with 16 bases spanning the gap. CDR3 length equals 13 residues. The CDR3 DNA is TGTGCCAGCAATACCAGGGGTTTGGGCGAGCAGTACTTC. This codes for CASNTRGLGEQYF.

This clonotype occurred a few times. The chain couples TRBV3-1 to TRBJ2-2; D is unclear. Per germline, CDR1 LGHDT and CDR2 YNNKEL (reference sequence). The V gene lost 1 base and the J gene lost 3 bases, with 18 bases spanning the gap. CDR3 length: 18 residues. CDR3 sequence (DNA): TGTGCCAGCAGCCAAGTATGGGGTGACGCCCGATACACCGGGGAGCTGTTTTTT. This gives the protein CASSQVWGDARYTGELFF.

Note on this clonotype: The junction differs from germline at one of its ends, possibly a read error. The chain recombines TRBV28 with TRBJ2-3; 7 nucleotides agree with TRBD2. This CDR3 region has 15 residues. From germline, CDR1 is MDHEN and CDR2 SYDVKM. CDR3 nucleotides: TGTGCCAGCAAAAAAAGACTAGCAATAGCAGATACGCAGTGTTTT. The encoded protein is CASKKRLAIADTQCF.